The T cell receptor beta chain under discussion was sequenced for a study of OX40 agonist ivuxolimab in advanced cancers. Study observations and caveats: People who partly responded at 0.1-3.0 mg/kg had some of the least clonal expansion seen. Among T cells, CD8+ cells averaged more expanded clones than CD4+ cells.

Repertoires were generated with immunoSEQ multiplex PCR, while TCRdb's copy carries only in-frame clones and drops some. The table lists tens of thousands of clones, approximately 83% of them singletons. In this sample, this clone turned up once. As yet, its antigen is unknown. The material was CD4+ or CD8+ T cells sorted from blood, obtained in a trial of the OX40 agonist ivuxolimab. The TCR sequence derives from an adult with an advanced solid tumor such as melanoma, head and neck, liver or kidney cancer.

The CDR3 bases are TGTGCCAGCAGTGAGTCGGACAGGACCTACGAGCAGTACGTC. Residues: CASSESDRTYEQYV. The chain combines TRBV2 with TRBJ2-7; 7 bases align to TRBD1. The CDR3 length is 14 residues. V shed 3 bases, J shed 2 bases, and the junction held 4 bases outside the gene matches. Germline CDR1 SNHLY, CDR2 FYNNEI.